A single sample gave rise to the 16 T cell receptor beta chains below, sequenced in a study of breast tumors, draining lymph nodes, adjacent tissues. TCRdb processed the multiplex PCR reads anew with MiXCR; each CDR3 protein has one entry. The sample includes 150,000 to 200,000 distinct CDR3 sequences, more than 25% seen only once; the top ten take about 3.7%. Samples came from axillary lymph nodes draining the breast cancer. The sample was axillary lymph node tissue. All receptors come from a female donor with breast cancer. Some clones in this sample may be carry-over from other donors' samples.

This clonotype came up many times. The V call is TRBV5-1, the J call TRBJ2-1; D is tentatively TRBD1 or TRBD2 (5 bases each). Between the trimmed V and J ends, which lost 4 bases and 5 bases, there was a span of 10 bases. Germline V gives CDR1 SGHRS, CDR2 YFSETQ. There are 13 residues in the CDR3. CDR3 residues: CASSEGPHNEQFF. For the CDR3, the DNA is TGCGCCAGCAGCGAGGGACCACACAATGAGCAGTTCTTC.

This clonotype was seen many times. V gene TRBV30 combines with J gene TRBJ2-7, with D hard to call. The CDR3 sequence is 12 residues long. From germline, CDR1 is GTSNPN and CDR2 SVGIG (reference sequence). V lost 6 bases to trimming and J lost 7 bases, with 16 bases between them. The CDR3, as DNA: TGTGCCTGTCTATCGGGCCGTACGGAGCAGTACTTC. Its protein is CACLSGRTEQYF.

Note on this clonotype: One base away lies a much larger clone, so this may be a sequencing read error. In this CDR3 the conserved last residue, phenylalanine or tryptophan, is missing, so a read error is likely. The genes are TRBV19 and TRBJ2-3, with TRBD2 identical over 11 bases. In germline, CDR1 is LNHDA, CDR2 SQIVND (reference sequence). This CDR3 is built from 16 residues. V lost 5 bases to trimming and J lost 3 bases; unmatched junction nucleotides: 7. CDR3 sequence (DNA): TGTGCCAGTAGTCTCCAACTAGCGGGGGAGACAGATACGCAGTATTCT. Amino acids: CASSLQLAGETDTQYS.

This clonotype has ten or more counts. In DNA, the CDR3 is TGCGCCAGCAGGGGTTTCGAGGGAGATGAGCAGTTCTTC. Translated: CASRGFEGDEQFF. This chain connects TRBV10-2 to TRBJ2-1, with D maybe TRBD2 (5 bases). Trimming left V 6 bases short and J 8 bases short, with 14 bases between. The germline V gene has CDR1 WSHSY and CDR2 SAAADI. The CDR3 spans 13 residues.

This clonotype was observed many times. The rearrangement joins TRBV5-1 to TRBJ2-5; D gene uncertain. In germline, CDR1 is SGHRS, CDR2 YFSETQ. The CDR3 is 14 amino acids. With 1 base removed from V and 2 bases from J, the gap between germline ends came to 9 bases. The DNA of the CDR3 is TGCGCCAGCAGCTTGAGGCCGCCGCAAGAGACCCAGTACTTC. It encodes CASSLRPPQETQYF.

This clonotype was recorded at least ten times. The CDR3 reads CASRYDSYEQYF. For the CDR3, the DNA is TGTGCCAGCAGGTACGACAGTTACGAGCAGTACTTC. This sequence joins TRBV7-9 and TRBJ2-7, with D possibly being TRBD1 (5 bases). The germline V gene encodes CDR1 SEHNR and CDR2 FQNEAQ (reference sequence). The CDR3 sequence is 12 residues long. Trimming stripped 6 bases from V and 4 bases from J, with 10 bases between.

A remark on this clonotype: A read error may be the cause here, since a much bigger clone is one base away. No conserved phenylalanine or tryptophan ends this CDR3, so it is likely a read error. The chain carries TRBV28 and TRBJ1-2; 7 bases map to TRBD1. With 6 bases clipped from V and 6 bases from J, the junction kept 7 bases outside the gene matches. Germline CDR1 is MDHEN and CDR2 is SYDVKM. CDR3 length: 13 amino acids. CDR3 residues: CASRTGIGDGYTS. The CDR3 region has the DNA TGTGCCAGCAGGACAGGGATCGGTGATGGCTACACCTCC.

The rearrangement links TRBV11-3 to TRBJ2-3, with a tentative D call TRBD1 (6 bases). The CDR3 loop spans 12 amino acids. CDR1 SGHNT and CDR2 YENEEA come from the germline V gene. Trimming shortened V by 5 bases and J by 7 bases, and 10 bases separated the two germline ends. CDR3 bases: TGTGCCAGCAGCCGGGACACTCATACGCAGTATTTT. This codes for CASSRDTHTQYF.

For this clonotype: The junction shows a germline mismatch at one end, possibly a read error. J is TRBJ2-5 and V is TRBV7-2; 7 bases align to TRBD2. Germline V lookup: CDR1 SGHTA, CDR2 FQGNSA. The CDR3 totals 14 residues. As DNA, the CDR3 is TGTGCCGGCAGCCCGCGGAGGGGAGGGGAGACCCAGTACTTC. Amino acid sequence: CAGSPRRGGETQYF.

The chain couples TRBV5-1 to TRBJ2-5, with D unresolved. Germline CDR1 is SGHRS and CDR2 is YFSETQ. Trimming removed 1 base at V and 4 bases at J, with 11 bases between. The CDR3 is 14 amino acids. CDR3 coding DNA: TGCGCCAGCAGCTTGAGAATTTGGCGAGAGACCCAGTACTTC. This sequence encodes CASSLRIWRETQYF. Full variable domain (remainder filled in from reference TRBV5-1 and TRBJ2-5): KAGVTQTPRYLIKTRGQQVTLSCSPISGHRSVSWYQQTPGQGLQFLFEYFSETQRNKGNFPGRFSGRQFSNSRSEMNVSTLELGDSALYLCASSLRIWRETQYFGPGTRLLVL.

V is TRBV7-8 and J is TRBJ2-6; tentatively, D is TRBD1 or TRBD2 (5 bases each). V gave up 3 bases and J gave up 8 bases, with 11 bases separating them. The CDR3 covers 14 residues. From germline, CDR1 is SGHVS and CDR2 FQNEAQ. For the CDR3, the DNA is TGTGCCAGCAGCTTCGGACGGGGCCCCAACGTCCTGACTTTC. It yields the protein CASSFGRGPNVLTF.

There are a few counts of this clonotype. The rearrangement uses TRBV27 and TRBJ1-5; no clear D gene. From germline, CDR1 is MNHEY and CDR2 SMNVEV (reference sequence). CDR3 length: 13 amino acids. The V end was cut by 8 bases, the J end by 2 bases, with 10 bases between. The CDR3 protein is CASGIGGNQPQHF. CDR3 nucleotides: TGTGCCAGCGGGATTGGGGGCAATCAGCCCCAGCATTTT.

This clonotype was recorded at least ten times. CDR3 region: CATSRGEGGENIQYF. CDR3 bases: TGTGCCACCAGCAGGGGGGAAGGGGGCGAGAACATTCAGTACTTC. This chain joins TRBV15 and TRBJ2-4; TRBD1 aligns across 7 bases. V dropped 3 bases and J dropped 7; count of bases not matched to a gene: 9. This CDR3 contains 15 residues. Germline V CDR1 and CDR2: LNHNV, YYDKDF (reference sequence).

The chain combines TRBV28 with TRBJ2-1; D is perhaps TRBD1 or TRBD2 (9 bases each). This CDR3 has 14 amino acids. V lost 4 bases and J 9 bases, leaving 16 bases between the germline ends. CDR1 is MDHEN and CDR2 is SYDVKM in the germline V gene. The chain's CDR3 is CASSSLAGQGEQFF. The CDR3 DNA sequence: TGTGCCAGCAGTTCCCTAGCGGGACAGGGTGAGCAGTTCTTC.

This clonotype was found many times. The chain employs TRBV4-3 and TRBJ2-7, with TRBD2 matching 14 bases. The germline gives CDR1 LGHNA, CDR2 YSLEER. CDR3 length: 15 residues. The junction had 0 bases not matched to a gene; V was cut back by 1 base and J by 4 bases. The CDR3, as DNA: TGCGCCAGCAGCCAAGGGACTAGCGGGAGGTACGAGCAGTACTTC. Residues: CASSQGTSGRYEQYF.

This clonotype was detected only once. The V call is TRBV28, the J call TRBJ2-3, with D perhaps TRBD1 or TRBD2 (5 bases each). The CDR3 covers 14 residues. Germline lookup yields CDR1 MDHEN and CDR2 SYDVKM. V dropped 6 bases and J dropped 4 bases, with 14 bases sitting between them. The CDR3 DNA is TGTGCCAGCAGGACCGGGACGAGGGCAGATACGCAGTATTTT. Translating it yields CASRTGTRADTQYF.